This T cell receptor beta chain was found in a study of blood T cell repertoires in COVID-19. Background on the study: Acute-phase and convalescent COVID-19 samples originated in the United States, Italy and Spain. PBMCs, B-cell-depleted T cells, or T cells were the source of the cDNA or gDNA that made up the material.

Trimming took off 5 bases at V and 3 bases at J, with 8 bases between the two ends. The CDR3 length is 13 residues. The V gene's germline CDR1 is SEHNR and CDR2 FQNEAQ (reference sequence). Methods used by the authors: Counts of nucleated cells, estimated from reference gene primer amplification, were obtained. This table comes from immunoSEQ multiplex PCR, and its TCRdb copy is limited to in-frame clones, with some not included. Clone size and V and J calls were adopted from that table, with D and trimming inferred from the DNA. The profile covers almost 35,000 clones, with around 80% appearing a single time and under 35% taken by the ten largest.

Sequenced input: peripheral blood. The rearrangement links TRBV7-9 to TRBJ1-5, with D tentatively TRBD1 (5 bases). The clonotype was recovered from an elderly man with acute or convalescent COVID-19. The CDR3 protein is CASSRQLNQPQHF. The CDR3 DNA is TGTGCCAGCAGCCGACAGCTCAATCAGCCCCAGCATTTT.